This T cell receptor beta chain was obtained from a study of blood T cell repertoires in COVID-19. About the research overall: Whether acute or convalescent, the COVID-19 samples came from the United States, Italy and Spain. The analysed material was cDNA or gDNA that came from T cells, B-cell-depleted T cells, or PBMCs.

Per the original methods: Nucleated cell number was recorded as an estimate derived from reference gene primer amplification. Repertoires were generated with immunoSEQ multiplex PCR, while TCRdb's copy carries only in-frame clones and drops some. The D gene and trimming were derived from the DNA, and the V and J assignments and clone size from that table. The table includes under 250,000 clones, approximately 84% detected once. V was trimmed by 0 bases and J by 1 base, leaving 9 bases between them. Germline CDR1 SGHAT, CDR2 FQNNGV. CDR3 length equals 15 residues. Sequencing was done on a sample of peripheral blood. The sequence was collected from a man aged 50-60 years with active or convalescent COVID-19. The rearrangement joins TRBV11-2 to TRBJ1-1; the D gene is possibly TRBD1 (5 bases). CDR3 coding DNA: TGTGCCAGCAGCTTAGACAGGGCAGGGAACACTGAAGCTTTCTTT. Protein sequence: CASSLDRAGNTEAFF.